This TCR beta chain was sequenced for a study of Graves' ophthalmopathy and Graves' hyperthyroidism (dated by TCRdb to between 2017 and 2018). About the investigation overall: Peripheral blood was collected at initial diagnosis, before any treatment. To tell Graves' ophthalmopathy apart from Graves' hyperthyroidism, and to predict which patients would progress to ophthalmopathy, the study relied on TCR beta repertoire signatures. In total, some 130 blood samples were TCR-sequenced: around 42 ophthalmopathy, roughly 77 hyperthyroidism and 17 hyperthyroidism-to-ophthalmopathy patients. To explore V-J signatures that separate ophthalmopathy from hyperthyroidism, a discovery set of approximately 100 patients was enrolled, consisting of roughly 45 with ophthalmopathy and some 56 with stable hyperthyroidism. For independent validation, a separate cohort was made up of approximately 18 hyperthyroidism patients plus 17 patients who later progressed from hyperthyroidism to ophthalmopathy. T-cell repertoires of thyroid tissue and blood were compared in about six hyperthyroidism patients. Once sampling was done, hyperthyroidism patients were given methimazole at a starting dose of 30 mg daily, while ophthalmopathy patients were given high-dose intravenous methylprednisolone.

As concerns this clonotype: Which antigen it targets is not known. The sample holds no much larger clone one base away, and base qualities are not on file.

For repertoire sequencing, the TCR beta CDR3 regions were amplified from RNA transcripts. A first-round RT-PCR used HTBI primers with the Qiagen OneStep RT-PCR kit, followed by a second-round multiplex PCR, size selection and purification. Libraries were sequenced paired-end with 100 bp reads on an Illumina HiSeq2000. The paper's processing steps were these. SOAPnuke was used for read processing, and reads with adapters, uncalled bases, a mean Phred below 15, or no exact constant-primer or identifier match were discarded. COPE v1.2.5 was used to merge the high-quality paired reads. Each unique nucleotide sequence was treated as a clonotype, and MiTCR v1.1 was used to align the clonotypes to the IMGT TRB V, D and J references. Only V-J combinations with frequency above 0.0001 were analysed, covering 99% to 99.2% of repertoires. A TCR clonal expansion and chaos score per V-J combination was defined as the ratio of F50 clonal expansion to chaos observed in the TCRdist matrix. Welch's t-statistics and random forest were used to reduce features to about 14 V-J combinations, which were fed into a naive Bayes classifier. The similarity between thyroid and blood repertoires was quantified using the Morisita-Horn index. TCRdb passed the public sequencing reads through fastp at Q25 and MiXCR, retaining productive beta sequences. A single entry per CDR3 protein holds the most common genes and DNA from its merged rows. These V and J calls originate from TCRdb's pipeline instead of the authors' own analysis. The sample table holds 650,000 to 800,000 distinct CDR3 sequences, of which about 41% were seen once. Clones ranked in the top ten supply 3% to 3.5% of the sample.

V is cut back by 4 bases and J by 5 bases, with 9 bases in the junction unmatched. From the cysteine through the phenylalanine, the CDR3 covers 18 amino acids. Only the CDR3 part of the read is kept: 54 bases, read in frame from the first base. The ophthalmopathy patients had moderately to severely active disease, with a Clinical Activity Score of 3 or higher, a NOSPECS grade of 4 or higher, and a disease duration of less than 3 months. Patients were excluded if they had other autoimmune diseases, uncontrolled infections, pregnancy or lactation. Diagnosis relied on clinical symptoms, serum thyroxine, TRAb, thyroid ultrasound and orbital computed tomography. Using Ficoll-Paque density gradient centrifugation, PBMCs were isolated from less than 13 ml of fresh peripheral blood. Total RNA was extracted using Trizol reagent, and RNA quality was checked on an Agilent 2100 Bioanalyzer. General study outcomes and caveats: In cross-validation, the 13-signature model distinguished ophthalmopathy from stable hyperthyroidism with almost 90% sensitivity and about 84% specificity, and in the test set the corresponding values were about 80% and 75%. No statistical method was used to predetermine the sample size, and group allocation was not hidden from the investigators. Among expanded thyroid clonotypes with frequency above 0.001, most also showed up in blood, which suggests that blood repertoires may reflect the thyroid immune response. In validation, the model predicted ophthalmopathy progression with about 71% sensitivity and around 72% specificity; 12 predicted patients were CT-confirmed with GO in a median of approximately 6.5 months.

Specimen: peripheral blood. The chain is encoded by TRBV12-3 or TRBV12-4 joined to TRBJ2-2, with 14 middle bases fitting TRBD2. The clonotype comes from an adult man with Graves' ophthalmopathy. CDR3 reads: CASSSSTSGRGYTGELFF. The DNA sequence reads TGTGCCAGCAGTTCATCGACTAGCGGGAGGGGTTATACCGGGGAGCTGTTTTTT.